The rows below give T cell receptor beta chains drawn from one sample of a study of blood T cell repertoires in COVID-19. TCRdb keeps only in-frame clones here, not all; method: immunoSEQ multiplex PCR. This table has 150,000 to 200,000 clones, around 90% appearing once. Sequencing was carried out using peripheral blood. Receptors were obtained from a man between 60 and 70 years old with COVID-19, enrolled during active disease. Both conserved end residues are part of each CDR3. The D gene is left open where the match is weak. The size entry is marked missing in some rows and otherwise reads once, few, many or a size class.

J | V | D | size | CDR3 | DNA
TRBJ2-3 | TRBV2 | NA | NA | CASTPGDTQYF | TGTGCCAGTACGCCGGGAGATACGCAGTATTTT
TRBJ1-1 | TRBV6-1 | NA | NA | CASSELGGNTEAFF | TGTGCCAGCAGTGAGCTCGGGGGGAACACTGAAGCTTTCTTT
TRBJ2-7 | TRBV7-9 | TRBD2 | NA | CASSLVSGSYEQYF | TGTGCCAGCAGCTTGGTGAGCGGGAGCTACGAGCAGTACTTC
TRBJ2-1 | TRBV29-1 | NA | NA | CSVEDTGGVNEQFF | TGCAGCGTTGAAGATACAGGGGGGGTCAATGAGCAGTTCTTC
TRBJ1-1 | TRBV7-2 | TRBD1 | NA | CASRIGGPVNTEAFF | TGTGCCAGCAGGATAGGGGGCCCCGTGAACACTGAAGCTTTCTTT
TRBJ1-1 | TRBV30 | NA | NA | CAWSYPVRDSTEAFF | TGTGCCTGGAGTTACCCTGTGCGGGATAGTACTGAAGCTTTCTTT
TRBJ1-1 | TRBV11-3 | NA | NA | CASSLTGFRYTEAFF | TGTGCCAGCAGCTTAACAGGGTTTAGGTACACTGAAGCTTTCTTT
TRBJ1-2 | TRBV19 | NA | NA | CASTEQLNYGYTF | TGTGCCAGTACAGAACAGCTTAACTATGGCTACACCTTC
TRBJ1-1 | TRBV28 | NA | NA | CASSFSPRGTEAFF | TGTGCCAGCAGTTTTTCCCCTCGGGGCACTGAAGCTTTCTTT
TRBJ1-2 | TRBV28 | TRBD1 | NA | CASSLYAGGYGYTF | TGTGCCAGCAGTTTATACGCAGGGGGGTATGGCTACACCTTC
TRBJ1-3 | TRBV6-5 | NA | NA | CASSYGLTGPGNTIYF | TGTGCCAGCAGTTACGGCCTTACAGGGCCTGGAAACACCATATATTTT
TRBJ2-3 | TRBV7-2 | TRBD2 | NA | CASSLASGKADTQYF | TGTGCCAGCAGCTTGGCTAGCGGGAAGGCGGATACGCAGTATTTT
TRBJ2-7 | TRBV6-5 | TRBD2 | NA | CASSSGLAGVEQYF | TGTGCCAGCAGTTCCGGACTAGCGGGAGTTGAGCAGTACTTC
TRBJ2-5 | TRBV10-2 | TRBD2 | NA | CASSGGGVQETQYF | TGCGCCAGCAGTGGCGGGGGGGTTCAAGAGACCCAGTACTTC
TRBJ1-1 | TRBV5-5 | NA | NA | CASSLGGHMNTEAFF | TGTGCCAGCAGCTTGGGAGGCCACATGAACACTGAAGCTTTCTTT
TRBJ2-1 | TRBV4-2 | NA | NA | CASSQVGGDPYEQFF | TGTGCCAGCAGCCAAGTAGGGGGGGACCCCTATGAGCAGTTCTTC
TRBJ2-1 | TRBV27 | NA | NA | CASSPAAGPFAYNEQFF | TGTGCCAGCAGCCCCGCAGCGGGTCCATTCGCCTACAATGAGCAGTTCTTC
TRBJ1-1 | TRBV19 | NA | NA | CASSPLGVPANTEAFF | TGTGCCAGTAGTCCTCTAGGGGTTCCTGCGAACACTGAAGCTTTCTTT
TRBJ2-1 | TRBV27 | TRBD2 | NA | CASSLRLAGVTSYNEQFF | TGTGCCAGCAGTTTGAGGCTAGCGGGGGTAACCTCCTACAATGAGCAGTTCTTC
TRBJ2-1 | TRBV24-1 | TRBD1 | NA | CATSDPDRVYEQFF | TGTGCCACCAGTGACCCTGACAGGGTATATGAGCAGTTCTTC
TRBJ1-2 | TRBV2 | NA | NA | CASREDAYGYTF | TGTGCCAGCAGGGAGGATGCCTATGGCTACACCTTC
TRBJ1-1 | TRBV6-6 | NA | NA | CASSYSGRENTEAFF | TGTGCCAGCAGTTACTCGGGGAGGGAGAACACTGAAGCTTTCTTT
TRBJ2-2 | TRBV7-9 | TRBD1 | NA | CASSLGTGTGDTGELFF | TGTGCCAGCAGCCTGGGGACCGGGACAGGGGATACCGGGGAGCTGTTTTTT
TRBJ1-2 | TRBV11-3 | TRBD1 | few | CASSLFGQDDGYTF | TGTGCCAGCAGCTTATTCGGACAGGACGATGGCTACACCTTC
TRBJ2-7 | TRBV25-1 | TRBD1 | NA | CASSDPGQVPYEQYF | TGTGCCAGCAGTGATCCGGGACAGGTTCCTTACGAGCAGTACTTC
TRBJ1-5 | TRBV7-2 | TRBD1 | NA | CASSPGQGSSQPQHF | TGTGCCAGCAGCCCAGGACAGGGGAGCAGTCAGCCCCAGCATTTT
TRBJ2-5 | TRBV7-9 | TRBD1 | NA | CASSTGTVPYF | TGTGCCAGCAGCACCGGGACAGTCCCGTACTTC
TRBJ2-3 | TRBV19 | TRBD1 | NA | CASSIGTGTDTQYF | TGTGCCAGTAGTATAGGGACAGGTACAGATACGCAGTATTTT
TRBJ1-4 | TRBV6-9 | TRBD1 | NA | CASSYSDRSNEKLFF | TGTGCCAGCAGTTATTCGGACAGGTCTAATGAAAAACTGTTTTTT
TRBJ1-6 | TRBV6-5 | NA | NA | CASSWGVEGVRSPLHF | TGTGCCAGCAGTTGGGGGGTTGAGGGAGTACGGTCACCCCTCCACTTT
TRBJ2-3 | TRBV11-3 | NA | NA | CASSPSPGTDTQYF | TGTGCCAGCAGCCCGAGTCCCGGCACAGATACGCAGTATTTT
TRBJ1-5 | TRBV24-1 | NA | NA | CATSDSGSNQPQHF | TGTGCCACCAGTGATTCGGGTAGCAATCAGCCCCAGCATTTT
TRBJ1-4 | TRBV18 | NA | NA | CASSPLSGTNEKLFF | TGTGCCAGCTCACCCCTATCAGGGACTAATGAAAAACTGTTTTTT
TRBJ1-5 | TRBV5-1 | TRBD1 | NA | CASSLAFRQGRHQPQHF | TGCGCCAGCAGCTTGGCCTTCCGACAGGGGCGTCATCAGCCCCAGCATTTT
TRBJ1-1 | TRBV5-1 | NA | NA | CASSLTAVDTEAFF | TGCGCCAGCAGCTTGACAGCGGTCGACACTGAAGCTTTCTTT
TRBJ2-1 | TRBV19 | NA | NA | CASTGVGTGAYEQFF | TGTGCCAGTACTGGGGTGGGAACGGGAGCCTATGAGCAGTTCTTC
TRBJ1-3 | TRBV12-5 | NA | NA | CASGLSVGPAYDPEPRDSRNTIYF | TGTGCTAGTGGTTTGAGTGTGGGGCCTGCCTATGACCCTGAACCCCGCGATTCCCGAAACACCATATATTTT